This T cell receptor beta chain was sequenced in a study of T cell responses to AZD1222 COVID-19 vaccine. Assay: immunoSEQ multiplex PCR; the TCRdb copy retains only in-frame clones and omits some. Among roughly 100,000 clones listed, about 90% were seen once. Whole-study findings and limits: Mapped onto spike, vaccine-associated CD4 TCRs spanned it and were dominant at 160-218 and 743-854. Clonal diversity may have been underestimated, and the donors were mostly white British, with more females than males. In all cases, repertoires were sampled only after the peak T cell response. Among AZD1222 vaccinees, only five or six were seropositive at baseline.

This clone has just one count. Its antigen is currently unknown. Germline CDR1 SGHRS, CDR2 YFSETQ. The V gene lost 0 bases and the J gene lost 7 bases, with 14 bases spanning the gap. The CDR3 consists of 14 residues. Source: peripheral blood, taken on day 0 of AZD1222 vaccination. This chain joins TRBV5-1 and TRBJ2-7; D might be TRBD2 (6 bases). The source is an adult in good health. CDR3 in DNA: TGCGCCAGCAGCTTGGACCTCGGGGCGGGGGAGCAGTACTTC. It is translated as CASSLDLGAGEQYF.